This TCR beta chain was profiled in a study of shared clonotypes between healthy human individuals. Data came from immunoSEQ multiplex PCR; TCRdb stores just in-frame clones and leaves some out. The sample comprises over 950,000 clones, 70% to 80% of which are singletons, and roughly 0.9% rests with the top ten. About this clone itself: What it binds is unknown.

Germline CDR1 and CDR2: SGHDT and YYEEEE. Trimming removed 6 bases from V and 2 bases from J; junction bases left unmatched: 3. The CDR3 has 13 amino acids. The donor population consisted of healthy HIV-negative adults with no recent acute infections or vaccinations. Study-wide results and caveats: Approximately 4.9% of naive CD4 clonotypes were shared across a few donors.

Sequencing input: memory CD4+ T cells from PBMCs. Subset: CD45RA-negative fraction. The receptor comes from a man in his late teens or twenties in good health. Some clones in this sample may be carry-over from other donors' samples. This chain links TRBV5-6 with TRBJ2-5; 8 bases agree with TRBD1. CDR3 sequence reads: CASNQGAQETQYF. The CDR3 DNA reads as TGTGCCAGCAACCAGGGGGCTCAAGAGACCCAGTACTTC.